This TCR beta chain was identified in a study of blood T cell repertoires in COVID-19. Study background: Some COVID-19 samples were acute and others convalescent; all came from the United States, Italy and Spain.

The CDR3 extends over 15 amino acids. CDR1 is SGHTA, CDR2 FQGNSA, per germline. With 5 bases removed from V and 0 bases from J, the gap between germline ends came to 14 bases. In the original analysis: Scientists estimated how many nucleated cells there were by amplifying reference gene primers. Generated by immunoSEQ multiplex PCR, the TCRdb table keeps only in-frame clones and is missing some. From that table come the V and J calls and clone size; the DNA was used to work out D and trimming. The top ten hold approximately 21% of the sample, which has 20,000 to 30,000 clones, about 88% seen once. The sample consisted of peripheral blood. This receptor was taken from a man aged 65 to 85 in a cohort sampled during active COVID-19. The chain combines TRBV7-2 with TRBJ2-7; the D is unclear. As DNA, the CDR3 is TGTGCCAGCAGCCCAGAATACATCTTCTCCTACGAGCAGTACTTC. Its protein is CASSPEYIFSYEQYF.